This T cell receptor beta chain was captured by sequencing in a study of Ad26.COV2.S vaccination and SARS-CoV-2 variants. At the level of the study: The authors gave Ad26.COV2.S intramuscularly, either once or twice 56 days apart.

The treatment was: some 20 received Ad26.COV2.S at low or high dose, single or two shots; roughly five received placebo; per-sample allocation not given. After the first vaccine or placebo injection, samples were drawn on day 63. Produced via immunoSEQ multiplex PCR; TCRdb's table is partial and in-frame only. The sample shows about 320,000 clones, approximately 87% of them seen only once. This clone was counted between two and nine times. This CDR3 region has 13 residues. Germline assignment: CDR1 LNHDA and CDR2 SQIVND (reference sequence). Unmatched junction bases numbered 5, after V lost 4 bases and J lost 10 bases.

The sequence was obtained from a person aged 18-65 years who received the Ad26.COV2.S COVID-19 vaccine or a placebo. Sequenced here: peripheral blood, sampled in a trial of Ad26.COV2.S vaccine versus placebo. The rearrangement links TRBV19 to TRBJ1-1; TRBD1 agrees at 11 bases. CDR3 coding DNA: TGTGCCAGTAGTACGGGACAGGGGGTTGTAGCTTTCTTT. This codes for CASSTGQGVVAFF.